The next 20 T cell receptor beta chains were all read from a single sample in a study of T-cell reconstitution after alpha-beta-depleted transplantation in children. It was with unique molecular identifiers that the TCRbeta library was prepared. TCRdb passed the PCR reads through MiXCR, listing each CDR3 protein once. The sample lists about 640,000 distinct CDR3 sequences; 10% to 15% were seen once. The specimen comprised PBMCs, mostly from graft donor cells, sampled 360 days after TCRalphabeta/CD19-depleted stem cell transplant. Receptors were obtained from a male patient between 5 and 17 years old who had a stem cell transplant for acute myeloid leukemia, so the T cells may come from the graft donor.

V gene TRBV28 combines with J gene TRBJ2-7; maybe TRBD1 (6 bases). Germline V gene lookup returns CDR1 MDHEN and CDR2 SYDVKM. This CDR3 is built from 13 residues. V was trimmed by 5 bases and J by 5 bases, leaving 13 bases between them. The CDR3 DNA is TGTGCCAGCAGTCCTGACAGGCCCCACGAGCAGTACTTC. This gives the protein CASSPDRPHEQYF.

This clonotype was counted only a few times. The V call is TRBV12-3 or TRBV12-4, the J call TRBJ2-2, with a weak D call TRBD1 (6 bases). The CDR3 consists of 14 residues. V shed 3 bases and J shed 6 bases, with 11 bases lying between them. CDR3 amino acids: CASSFDQGPGELFF. CDR3 nucleotide sequence: TGTGCCAGCAGTTTCGACCAGGGGCCCGGGGAGCTGTTTTTT.

This rearrangement joins TRBV12-3 or TRBV12-4 to TRBJ2-7; 8 bases map to TRBD1. With 4 bases clipped from V and 6 bases from J, the junction kept 5 bases outside the gene matches. The CDR3 contains 13 residues. CDR3 region: CASSWGQVGEQYF. The DNA of the CDR3 is TGTGCCAGCAGTTGGGGACAGGTCGGCGAGCAGTACTTC.

This clonotype was observed a few times. The genes are TRBV25-1 and TRBJ2-6, with D uncertain. Germline V gene sequence: CDR1 MGHDK, CDR2 SYGVNS. V lost 4 bases, J lost 2 bases, and 9 bases lay in between. The CDR3 extends over 15 amino acids. The CDR3 loop is CASSVRSPGANVLTF. The CDR3 DNA reads as TGTGCCAGCAGTGTGCGCAGCCCTGGGGCCAACGTCCTGACTTTC.

This clonotype was detected only a few times. CDR3 region: CASGLTGTAKKETQYF. Here the CDR3 DNA reads TGTGCTAGTGGTCTTACCGGGACAGCTAAGAAAGAGACCCAGTACTTC. The chain uses TRBV12-5 and TRBJ2-5, with TRBD1 identical over 7 bases. Trimming removed 5 bases from V and 3 bases from J; junction bases left unmatched: 12. Germline assignment: CDR1 LGHNT and CDR2 FRNRAP. The CDR3 covers 16 residues.

At least ten counts were recorded for this clonotype. J is TRBJ2-7 and V is TRBV28, with D possibly being TRBD1 (5 bases). Per germline, CDR1 MDHEN and CDR2 SYDVKM. Trimming took off 2 bases at V and 5 bases at J, with 13 bases between the two ends. This CDR3 has 14 amino acids. CDR3 in DNA: TGTGCCAGCAGTTTAGGGGCAGGCAGCCACGAGCAGTACTTC. Encoded protein: CASSLGAGSHEQYF.

This clonotype was counted a few times. The gene calls are TRBV11-3 and TRBJ2-3; D is uncertain. Deletions cut 1 base from V and 7 bases from J, with 3 bases between. This CDR3 is built from 11 residues. Germline V CDR1 and CDR2: SGHNT, YENEEA. The CDR3 bases are TGTGCCAGCAGCTTAGGGTATACGCAGTATTTT. Protein sequence: CASSLGYTQYF. The whole variable domain, filled in from reference TRBV11-3 and TRBJ2-3, reads EAGVVQSPRYKIIEKKQPVAFWCNPISGHNTLYWYLQNLGQGPELLIRYENEEAVDDSQLPKDRFSAERLKGVDSTLKIQPAELGDSAVYLCASSLGYTQYFGPGTRLTVL.

This clonotype was counted a few times. The chain is built from TRBV24-1 and TRBJ2-6, with D hard to call. The CDR3 extends over 15 amino acids. Germline CDR1 is KGHDR and CDR2 is SFDVKD. The V end lost 0 bases, the J end lost 1 base, and 3 bases lay between the germline ends. CDR3 residues: CATSDLGSGANVLTF. CDR3 sequence (DNA): TGTGCCACCAGTGATTTGGGGTCTGGGGCCAACGTCCTGACTTTC.

This clonotype was seen ten or more times. CDR3 region: CASSFGTGVYEQYF. CDR3 sequence (DNA): TGTGCCAGCAGTTTTGGGACAGGGGTCTACGAGCAGTACTTC. The J gene is TRBJ2-7, the V gene TRBV12-3 or TRBV12-4; 10 positions agree with TRBD1. The length of the CDR3 is 14 residues. The J segment lost 3 bases and the V segment lost 3 bases, leaving 2 bases of the junction unmatched.

This clonotype was recorded at least ten times. V usage is TRBV4-2 and J usage is TRBJ2-5; 7 nucleotides line up with TRBD2. Germline assignment: CDR1 LGHNA and CDR2 YNFKEQ. This CDR3 is 15 amino acids long. V dropped 0 bases and J dropped 5; count of bases not matched to a gene: 6. For the CDR3, the DNA is TGTGCCAGCAGCCAAGACGGGAGGAGCTGGGAGACCCAGTACTTC. Translating gives CASSQDGRSWETQYF.

This clonotype has at least ten counts. The rearrangement uses TRBV4-3 and TRBJ2-7; D is perhaps TRBD1 (5 bases). From germline, CDR1 is LGHNA and CDR2 YSLEER. V lost 1 base and J 4 bases, leaving 14 bases between the germline ends. CDR3 length: 15 amino acids. In DNA, the CDR3 is TGCGCCAGCAGCCAAGTTATAGGGGTAGGATACGAGCAGTACTTC. The encoded protein is CASSQVIGVGYEQYF.

This clonotype was seen a handful of times. J is TRBJ2-7 and V is TRBV6-2 or TRBV6-3, with D possibly TRBD2 on 6 matching bases. Trimming took 6 bases from V and 2 from J, leaving 17 bases between them. CDR3 length equals 15 residues. Germline CDR1 is MNHEY and CDR2 is SVGEGT. CDR3 loop: CASRHTGSSPYEQYF. DNA for the CDR3: TGTGCCAGCAGGCATACCGGGAGTAGTCCCTACGAGCAGTACTTC.

This clonotype was observed a few times. The chain joins TRBV12-3 or TRBV12-4 to TRBJ2-5, with 10 bases matching TRBD2. The CDR3 loop spans 17 amino acids. Trimming took 2 bases from V and 1 from J; bases not matched to a gene: 7. Written as DNA, the CDR3 is TGTGCCAGCAGTTTAAGAGCAAGCGGGGGGGGCCAAGAGACCCAGTACTTC. It yields the protein CASSLRASGGGQETQYF.

This clonotype was counted many times. The CDR3 nucleotides read TGTGCCAGCAGAATTATGGGACAGAAGGAGACCCAGTACTTC. Encoded protein: CASRIMGQKETQYF. The chain carries TRBV27 and TRBJ2-5; 7 bases are a match to TRBD1. The germline CDR1 and CDR2 sequences are MNHEY and SMNVEV (reference sequence). The junction had 9 bases not matched to a gene; V was cut back by 6 bases and J by 5 bases. The CDR3 consists of 14 residues.

This clonotype occurred a few times. No DNA is shown, since the ends of the CDR3 on it are uncertain; the CDR3 is the one TCRdb lists. The V gene is TRBV20-1, the J gene TRBJ2-5; the table's D call, TRBD1, was not checked against the DNA. Germline CDR1 is DFQATT and CDR2 is SNEGSKA (reference sequence). Termini included, the CDR3 measures 14 amino acids. CDR3 region: CSASDSGVPWTQYF.

Only a few counts were recorded for this clonotype. The chain links TRBV6-5 to TRBJ2-2; D unclear. V was shortened by 0 bases and J by 0 bases, with 5 bases between the two germline ends. There are 15 residues in the CDR3. Germline V gives CDR1 MNHEY, CDR2 SVGAGI. CDR3 sequence reads: CASSYSFPNTGELFF. CDR3 in DNA: TGTGCCAGCAGTTACTCGTTCCCGAACACCGGGGAGCTGTTTTTT.

V is TRBV27 and J is TRBJ1-1; D gene unclear. The CDR3 loop spans 15 amino acids. V lost 2 bases, J lost 0 bases, and 10 bases lay in between. Germline CDR1 reads MNHEY; CDR2 reads SMNVEV (reference sequence). CDR3 region: CASSLTSNMNTEAFF. The DNA for the CDR3 is TGTGCCAGCAGTTTAACCTCCAATATGAACACTGAAGCTTTCTTT.

This clonotype was detected many times. The chain carries TRBV29-1 and TRBJ1-2; D gene uncertain. The CDR3 consists of 11 residues. The V end was cut by 5 bases, the J end by 7 bases, with 11 bases between. Looked up from germline, CDR1 is SQVTM and CDR2 is ANQGSEA. The CDR3 is CSVPGWAGYTF. The CDR3 DNA reads TGCAGCGTTCCCGGGTGGGCTGGCTACACCTTC.

This clonotype was seen a handful of times. The chain uses TRBV5-1 and TRBJ2-1; possible D gene TRBD1, 5 bases. Germline-derived CDR1 and CDR2 are SGHRS and YFSETQ. V was cut by 3 bases and J by 8 bases, with 18 bases left in between. CDR3 length equals 15 residues. CDR3: CASSSLRQLSDEQFF. The CDR3 DNA sequence: TGCGCCAGCAGCTCCCTTAGACAGCTTTCGGATGAGCAGTTCTTC.

This clonotype was detected a few times. The rearrangement joins TRBV12-3 or TRBV12-4 to TRBJ2-1; TRBD2 might be the D (6 bases). The V end lost 10 bases, the J end lost 0 bases, and 16 bases lay between the germline ends. The CDR3 runs to 15 residues. The CDR3 protein is CAIGGTASSYNEQFF. The DNA of the CDR3 is TGTGCCATCGGCGGGACCGCGAGCTCCTACAATGAGCAGTTCTTC.